The 30 T cell receptor beta chains given below trace back to one sample, sequenced in a study of technical replicates of blood from a handful of donors. The protocol was immunoSEQ multiplex PCR, while the TCRdb copy is restricted to in-frame clones and leaves out a portion. Of 40,000 to 60,000 clones listed, 92% were seen once; the top ten hold 3% to 5%. The source material was PBMCs. Receptors originate from a human donor in good health. Some clones in this sample may be carry-over from other donors' samples.

The V and J genes are TRBV7-9 and TRBJ1-1; D call uncertain. The CDR3 is made up of 15 amino acids. V was trimmed by 5 bases and J by 7 bases, leaving 20 bases between them. The V gene's germline CDR1 is SEHNR and CDR2 FQNEAQ (reference sequence). For the CDR3, the DNA is TGTGCCAGCAGCCCCAAATTCCGAGTCTCTCTTGAAGCTTTCTTT. Translated, it gives CASSPKFRVSLEAFF.

J is TRBJ2-5 and V is TRBV5-1, with D unclear. V was trimmed by 3 bases and J by 5 bases, leaving 8 bases between them. The CDR3 extends over 12 amino acids. The germline V gene encodes CDR1 SGHRS and CDR2 YFSETQ. The CDR3 reads CASSSQWETQYF. The DNA for the CDR3 is TGCGCCAGCAGCTCTCAGTGGGAGACCCAGTACTTC. The full variable domain, rest sourced from reference TRBV5-1 and TRBJ2-5, is KAGVTQTPRYLIKTRGQQVTLSCSPISGHRSVSWYQQTPGQGLQFLFEYFSETQRNKGNFPGRFSGRQFSNSRSEMNVSTLELGDSALYLCASSSQWETQYFGPGTRLLVL.

The chain joins TRBV10-3 to TRBJ1-6; 8 positions match TRBD1. CDR1 and CDR2 (germline): ENHRY, SYGVKD. The CDR3 length is 16 residues. Germline trimming cut 0 bases from V and 10 bases from J; bases unmatched to any gene: 8. The CDR3 nucleotides are TGTGCCATCAGTGAGTCTGACAGGGGCTACCGGTCACCCCTCCACTTT. It encodes CAISESDRGYRSPLHF.

The gene calls are TRBV5-6 and TRBJ1-2; 7 bases align to TRBD1. The J segment lost 8 bases and the V segment lost 3 bases, leaving 13 bases of the junction unmatched. Germline V gene lookup returns CDR1 SGHDT and CDR2 YYEEEE. This CDR3 has 15 amino acids. The CDR3 region is CASSYGPPGGKGYTF. As DNA, the CDR3 is TGTGCCAGCAGCTATGGCCCCCCAGGGGGGAAAGGCTACACCTTC.

This clone was found once. The V call is TRBV30, the J call TRBJ2-7; 8 bases align to TRBD1. This CDR3 comprises 14 residues. With 0 bases clipped from V and 7 bases from J, the junction kept 8 bases outside the gene matches. Germline loops: CDR1 GTSNPN, CDR2 SVGIG (reference sequence). The CDR3 spells CAWSVWQGAREQYF. CDR3 sequence (DNA): TGTGCCTGGAGTGTATGGCAGGGGGCTCGGGAGCAGTACTTC.

The rearrangement links TRBV5-4 to TRBJ2-7; 13 bases align to TRBD2. Germline assignment: CDR1 SGHNT and CDR2 YYREEE (reference sequence). The CDR3 spans 14 residues. Trimming took 2 bases from V and 6 from J; bases not matched to a gene: 2. CDR3 protein: CASSLRTSGSEQYF. Written as DNA, the CDR3 is TGTGCCAGCAGCTTAAGGACTAGCGGGAGCGAGCAGTACTTC.

The J gene is TRBJ1-1, the V gene TRBV7-2, with D unresolved. The ends were cut back, 2 bases at V and 7 bases at J, with 11 bases in the middle. The germline V gene encodes CDR1 SGHTA and CDR2 FQGNSA. CDR3 length: 13 residues. CDR3 sequence: CASSLPEYDEAFF. DNA of the CDR3: TGTGCCAGCAGCTTACCGGAGTACGATGAAGCTTTCTTT.

The chain joins TRBV6-5 to TRBJ1-2, with unresolved D. This CDR3 spans 13 amino acids. Trimming took 6 bases from V and 7 from J, leaving 15 bases between them. Germline CDR1 MNHEY, CDR2 SVGAGI. The CDR3 DNA reads as TGTGCCAGCAGGCCCTCCGGGGTGTTTGGCTACACCTTC. Amino acids: CASRPSGVFGYTF.

This sequence joins TRBV6-6 and TRBJ2-7; a possible D gene is TRBD1 (6 bases). Germline V gene data show CDR1 as MNHNY and CDR2 as SVGAGI (reference sequence). The germline V and J ends were trimmed by 6 bases and 1 base, with 19 bases remaining between them. CDR3 length equals 16 residues. The CDR3 spells CASRPPRTVSSYEQYF. CDR3 in DNA: TGTGCCAGCAGACCCCCTAGGACAGTGTCATCCTACGAGCAGTACTTC.

The chain uses TRBV13 and TRBJ2-7; 12 nucleotides line up with TRBD1. CDR1 is PRHDT and CDR2 is FYEKMQ in the germline V gene (reference sequence). The CDR3 contains 15 residues. The V gene end was trimmed by 2 bases and the J gene end by 4 bases; junction bases not matched to a gene: 3. The CDR3 coding sequence is TGTGCCAGCAGCTTATGGGACAGGGGGCCTTACGAGCAGTACTTC. Encoded protein: CASSLWDRGPYEQYF.

This clone has only one observation. This chain uses TRBV2 with TRBJ2-7, with D possibly matching TRBD2 (6 bases). Trimming removed 10 bases from V and 3 bases from J, with 19 bases in between. The CDR3 is 14 residues long. The germline V gene has CDR1 SNHLY and CDR2 FYNNEI. The CDR3 spells CATQVWEVVYEQYF. The CDR3 DNA reads as TGTGCCACCCAAGTCTGGGAGGTGGTCTACGAGCAGTACTTC.

The J gene is TRBJ1-2, the V gene TRBV7-9; D might be TRBD1 (6 bases). Germline CDR1 is SEHNR and CDR2 is FQNEAQ (reference sequence). Trimming took 2 bases from V and 3 from J, leaving 10 bases between them. This CDR3 spans 14 amino acids. CDR3: CASSLRDTHYGYTF. CDR3 DNA: TGTGCCAGCAGCTTAAGGGACACTCACTATGGCTACACCTTC. Variable domain in full (rest from reference TRBV7-9 and TRBJ1-2): DTGVSQNPRHKITKRGQNVTFRCDPISEHNRLYWYRQTLGQGPEFLTYFQNEAQLEKSRLLSDRFSAERPKGSFSTLEIQRTEQGDSAMYLCASSLRDTHYGYTFGSGTRLTVV.

The DNA for the CDR3 is TGTGCCAGCAGCATCGGACAGGGGGTGACAGATACGCAGTATTTT. Translation gives CASSIGQGVTDTQYF. The chain is built from TRBV7-8 and TRBJ2-3; TRBD1 matches at 10 bases. This CDR3 is built from 15 residues. V was pared by 5 bases and J by 3 bases, with 5 bases of the junction left unmatched. Germline V lookup: CDR1 SGHVS, CDR2 FQNEAQ.

The chain recombines TRBV7-9 with TRBJ2-7; weak D call: TRBD2 (5 bases). CDR3 length: 13 amino acids. The V end lost 5 bases, the J end lost 5 bases, and 13 bases lay between the germline ends. CDR1 SEHNR and CDR2 FQNEAQ come from the germline V gene (reference sequence). This chain's CDR3 is CASSRGTLNEQYF. CDR3 nucleotide sequence: TGTGCCAGCAGCCGGGGAACCCTTAACGAGCAGTACTTC.

The chain uses TRBV7-6 and TRBJ1-1; TRBD1 matches 7 bases. The CDR3 totals 15 residues. V was pared by 4 bases and J by 0 bases, with 5 bases of the junction left unmatched. The germline CDR1 and CDR2 sequences are SGHVS and FNYEAQ. The CDR3 nucleotides are TGTGCCAGCAGCTCCAGGGACAGTGTGAACACTGAAGCTTTCTTT. It translates to CASSSRDSVNTEAFF.

V gene TRBV4-2 combines with J gene TRBJ1-4; TRBD1 aligns across 9 bases. The J segment lost 8 bases and the V segment lost 3 bases, leaving 10 bases of the junction unmatched. Germline V lookup: CDR1 LGHNA, CDR2 YNFKEQ. This CDR3 has 16 residues. The CDR3 region has the DNA TGTGCCAGCAGCCAGGGGGACAGGGTGGCTGTCGAAAAACTGTTTTTT. It encodes CASSQGDRVAVEKLFF.

The V call is TRBV12-1, the J call TRBJ2-7; TRBD1, the D gene given by the table, was not confirmed from the DNA. TRBV12-1 is marked as a pseudogene. CDR3 length: 15 residues. This CDR3 is CASSSKPGQLGEQYF. Written as DNA, the CDR3 is TGTGCCAGCAGCTCCAAACCGGGACAGCTAGGGGAGCAGTACTTC.

This chain joins TRBV18 and TRBJ1-1; TRBD1 agrees at 7 bases. The J segment lost 4 bases and the V segment lost 6 bases, leaving 8 bases of the junction unmatched. Germline V lookup: CDR1 KGHSH, CDR2 LQKENI. The length of the CDR3 is 14 residues. The CDR3 bases are TGTGCCAGCTCGTCACAGGGGCGAGGCACTGAAGCTTTCTTT. Translation gives CASSSQGRGTEAFF.

This chain joins TRBV6-5 and TRBJ1-1; 7 bases line up with TRBD1. Trimming cost V 2 bases and J 6 bases; bases outside gene matches: 3. CDR3 length: 13 amino acids. CDR1 MNHEY and CDR2 SVGAGI come from the germline V gene. The CDR3 is CASSYRQGAEAFF. CDR3 sequence (DNA): TGTGCCAGCAGTTACAGGCAGGGGGCTGAAGCTTTCTTT.

The genes are TRBV5-1 and TRBJ2-7; D gene unclear. This CDR3 has 16 amino acids. Germline V gives CDR1 SGHRS, CDR2 YFSETQ. Trimming removed 0 bases at V and 0 bases at J, with 13 bases between. CDR3 in amino acids: CASSLVERISSYEQYF. Written as DNA, the CDR3 is TGCGCCAGCAGCTTGGTAGAGAGGATTAGCTCCTACGAGCAGTACTTC.

The CDR3 sequence: CASSGRETYNEQFF. In nucleotides, the CDR3 is TGTGCCAGCAGCGGCCGGGAGACCTACAATGAGCAGTTCTTC. The chain is built from TRBV4-2 and TRBJ2-1; D possibly corresponds to TRBD2 (6 bases). The germline V gene encodes CDR1 LGHNA and CDR2 YNFKEQ. The V and J ends lost 5 bases and 2 bases respectively, with 10 bases between them. The CDR3 is 14 amino acids.

This chain connects TRBV4-1 to TRBJ1-2; TRBD1 matches 8 bases. The CDR3 runs 16 residues. The germline V gene encodes CDR1 MGHRA and CDR2 YSYEKL. The V and J ends lost 2 bases and 2 bases, in that order; junction bases with no gene match: 7. The CDR3 spells CASSQTLTGVNYGYTF. The CDR3 DNA sequence: TGCGCCAGCAGCCAAACTCTGACAGGGGTAAACTATGGCTACACCTTC.

The CDR3 spells CASSQLPGSEAFF. For the CDR3, the DNA is TGCGCCAGCAGCCAGTTACCTGGCTCTGAAGCTTTCTTT. V usage is TRBV4-3 and J usage is TRBJ1-1; D remains ambiguous. Trimming stripped 3 bases from V and 6 bases from J, with 11 bases between. This CDR3 is 13 amino acids long. The germline CDR1 and CDR2 sequences are LGHNA and YSLEER.

This clone was recorded a few times. The chain links TRBV5-6 to TRBJ2-7, with 7 bases matching TRBD1. V trimming: 0 bases; J trimming: 7 bases; junction bases outside the gene matches: 7. Per the germline V gene, CDR1 is SGHDT and CDR2 is YYEEEE. CDR3 size: 14 residues. CDR3 sequence: CASSLVGGYREQYF. CDR3 bases: TGTGCCAGCAGCTTGGTAGGGGGCTATCGGGAGCAGTACTTC.

The rearrangement links TRBV19 to TRBJ1-2, with a tentative D call TRBD1 (6 bases). Germline CDR1 LNHDA, CDR2 SQIVND (reference sequence). The CDR3 covers 12 residues. In nucleotides, the CDR3 is TGTGGTGCCAGGACAGCAAACTATGGCTACACCTTC. This translates into CGARTANYGYTF.

The V gene is TRBV4-3, the J gene TRBJ1-1, with TRBD1 as a possible D gene (6 bases). CDR3 length equals 16 residues. V lost 0 bases to trimming and J lost 2 bases, with 13 bases between them. The germline gives CDR1 LGHNA, CDR2 YSLEER. CDR3 nucleotide sequence: TGCGCCAGCAGCCAAGATGCCGGGACACGAAACACTGAAGCTTTCTTT. Translation: CASSQDAGTRNTEAFF.

This rearrangement joins TRBV6-5 to TRBJ1-5; possible D gene TRBD1, 6 bases. The germline CDR1 and CDR2 sequences are MNHEY and SVGAGI. CDR3 length: 15 amino acids. The V end lost 2 bases, the J end lost 4 bases, and 12 bases lay between the germline ends. The CDR3 bases are TGTGCCAGCAGTTACCGGCAGGGGAGAAATCAGCCCCAGCATTTT. It specifies CASSYRQGRNQPQHF.

Points on this clone: Other DNA sequences from this sample encode an identical CDR3 as well. The chain is built from TRBV6-5 and TRBJ2-3; D might be TRBD2 (5 bases). This CDR3 contains 15 residues. Trimming pared 0 bases from V and 3 bases from J, leaving 10 bases between. Per germline, CDR1 MNHEY and CDR2 SVGAGI. DNA of the CDR3: TGTGCCAGCAGTTACTCGGGCAGGAGGACAGATACGCAGTATTTT. It is translated as CASSYSGRRTDTQYF.

The sample holds one count of this clone. V and J are TRBV6-1 and TRBJ2-7; TRBD1 matches 7 bases. Trimming took 8 bases from V and 3 from J; bases not matched to a gene: 7. The CDR3 extends over 13 amino acids. Germline lookup yields CDR1 MNHNS and CDR2 SASEGT. CDR3 sequence (DNA): TGTGCCAGCCTCTCTACAGGGGTCTACGAGCAGTACTTC. This sequence encodes CASLSTGVYEQYF.

The chain couples TRBV4-3 to TRBJ2-1; TRBD2 agrees at 7 bases. CDR3 length equals 15 residues. Germline V gene sequence: CDR1 LGHNA, CDR2 YSLEER. Germline trimming cut 4 bases from V and 10 bases from J; bases unmatched to any gene: 13. In nucleotides, the CDR3 is TGCGCCAGCAGCCCTGCTTCCGGGACTATCCGCGAGCAGTTCTTC. This gives the protein CASSPASGTIREQFF.